This T cell receptor (beta chain) was sequenced in a study of shared clonotypes between healthy human individuals. The study's findings and limits: Clonotype sharing among donors, it was expected, would be affected by sequencing depth.

All participating donors were Caucasian adults from Nashville, Tennessee. Genomic DNA, for the unsorted samples, came from tens of millions of PBMCs. The CDR3 is 15 amino acids. Trimming removed 6 bases from V and 1 base from J, with 17 bases in between. Germline V CDR1 and CDR2: SGHDT, YYEEEE. Worth noting for this clone: Its antigen is currently unknown.

Under the authors' procedure: There were no quality scores in the junction-only immunoSEQ sequences, so filtering differed. Sequencing was performed with immunoSEQ multiplex PCR; in TCRdb, only in-frame clones are kept and a portion is missing. V, J and clone size are those of that table, while D and trimming were read from the DNA. In the table there are more than 400,000 clones, 65% to 85% of which are singletons. Sample: PBMCs. The chain employs TRBV5-6 and TRBJ2-7; D might be TRBD1 or TRBD2, each matching 7 bases. This TCR came from a woman aged 40 to 50 in good health. Some clones in this sample may be carry-over from other donors' samples. CDR3 nucleotide sequence: TGTGCCAGCACCCTGCGGGGGACAGTTTCCTACGAGCAGTACTTC. Translated: CASTLRGTVSYEQYF.